Presented here are 32 T cell receptor beta chains from one specimen sequenced in a study of CD8+ T cells in alopecia areata. Specified treatment: oral pan-JAK inhibitor, 5-10 mg twice daily. Extracted from the samples, RNA was reverse transcribed into cDNA to serve as the sequencing template. Produced via immunoSEQ multiplex PCR; TCRdb's table is partial and in-frame only. Of around 190,000 clones listed, 60% are singletons. The specimen was CD4+ T cells sorted from blood, collected at week 24, from a patient treated with tofacitinib. These receptors all come from a human donor with alopecia areata.

This clone has just a few counts. The chain has TRBV4-3 and TRBJ2-7, with D possibly TRBD1 on 5 matching bases. V lost 0 bases and J lost 3, with 12 bases in between. Germline CDR1 reads LGHNA; CDR2 reads YSLEER. This CDR3 contains 15 residues. The CDR3, as DNA: TGCGCCAGCAGCCAAGAAAGGAACCAGGGCTACGAGCAGTACTTC. Protein product: CASSQERNQGYEQYF.

The V gene is TRBV29-1, the J gene TRBJ2-5; D is unclear. V lost 4 bases and J lost 2, with 11 bases in between. The CDR3 length is 13 residues. The germline V gene encodes CDR1 SQVTM and CDR2 ANQGSEA. CDR3 sequence (DNA): TGCAGCGTTGGGTTACAGTTACAAGAGACCCAGTACTTC. This sequence encodes CSVGLQLQETQYF.

Of note for this clone: Other nucleotide sequences from this sample produce the same CDR3. The chain links TRBV29-1 to TRBJ1-5; D may be TRBD1 (5 bases). V was shortened by 6 bases and J by 3 bases, with 9 bases between the two germline ends. CDR1 and CDR2 (germline): SQVTM, ANQGSEA. CDR3 length: 12 amino acids. The CDR3 DNA is TGCAGCGTCCGGGACTCCAATCAGCCCCAGCATTTT. Translation: CSVRDSNQPQHF.

This clone has just a few counts. The V call is TRBV7-9, the J call TRBJ2-7; the D gene is possibly TRBD1 (6 bases). This CDR3 contains 14 residues. The germline CDR1 and CDR2 sequences are SEHNR and FQNEAQ (reference sequence). Trimming removed 1 base at V and 0 bases at J, with 7 bases between. DNA for the CDR3: TGTGCCAGCAGCTTAGGACAGGCCTCCTACGAGCAGTACTTC. It is translated as CASSLGQASYEQYF.

The chain links TRBV5-6 to TRBJ2-6; D is undetermined. Trimming removed 1 base at V and 0 bases at J, with 11 bases between. Germline values: CDR1 SGHDT, CDR2 YYEEEE. The CDR3 extends over 17 amino acids. CDR3 amino acids: CASSLPGSPSGANVLTF. The CDR3 DNA reads as TGTGCCAGCAGCTTGCCTGGCAGTCCCTCTGGGGCCAACGTCCTGACTTTC.

The J gene is TRBJ2-7, the V gene TRBV28; TRBD1 might be the D (5 bases). The germline V and J ends were trimmed by 6 bases and 3 bases, with 12 bases remaining between them. Germline lookup yields CDR1 MDHEN and CDR2 SYDVKM. This CDR3 has 13 residues. The CDR3 loop is CASRPGNSYEQYF. The CDR3 DNA sequence: TGTGCCAGCAGGCCAGGGAACAGCTACGAGCAGTACTTC.

The genes are TRBV7-2 and TRBJ1-5, with D hard to call. The CDR3 runs to 15 residues. The V end was cut by 1 base, the J end by 3 bases, with 10 bases between. The germline V gene has CDR1 SGHTA and CDR2 FQGNSA. The CDR3 spells CASSLESGPNQPQHF. CDR3 nucleotides: TGTGCCAGCAGCTTAGAGTCGGGCCCCAATCAGCCCCAGCATTTT. The entire variable domain, with the rest obtained from reference TRBV7-2 and TRBJ1-5, is as follows: GAGVSQSPSNKVTEKGKDVELRCDPISGHTALYWYRQSLGQGLEFLIYFQGNSAPDKSGLPSDRFSAERTGGSVSTLTIQRTQQEDSAVYLCASSLESGPNQPQHFGDGTRLSIL.

The chain has TRBV29-1 and TRBJ1-2, with 7 bases fitting TRBD1. V was pared by 8 bases and J by 6 bases, with 12 bases of the junction left unmatched. The CDR3 contains 13 residues. Germline CDR1 is SQVTM and CDR2 is ANQGSEA. CDR3 sequence (DNA): TGCAGCACCATAAAGGGACAGCTCGATGGCTACACCTTC. It translates to CSTIKGQLDGYTF.

The J gene is TRBJ1-6, the V gene TRBV13, with 7 positions matching TRBD1. The CDR3 length is 15 residues. In germline, CDR1 is PRHDT, CDR2 FYEKMQ (reference sequence). V lost 3 bases, J lost 11 bases, and 10 bases stayed unmatched. Here the CDR3 DNA reads TGTGCCAGCAGCTTGGCGACAGGGTTGTATGCACCCCTCCACTTT. Its translation is CASSLATGLYAPLHF.

The rearrangement uses TRBV14 and TRBJ1-1, with unresolved D. V was cut by 4 bases and J by 10 bases, with 16 bases left in between. Germline-derived CDR1 and CDR2 are SGHDN and FVKESK. CDR3 length equals 13 residues. CDR3 sequence reads: CASSPRIQAGAFF. DNA for the CDR3: TGTGCCAGCAGCCCCCGGATCCAGGCGGGAGCTTTCTTT.

The V and J genes are TRBV29-1 and TRBJ2-1; 10 nucleotides agree with TRBD2. The CDR3 runs to 14 residues. Germline V gene lookup returns CDR1 SQVTM and CDR2 ANQGSEA. J was trimmed by 2 bases and V by 4 bases; bases with no gene match: 2. The CDR3 nucleotides read TGCAGCGTTGGGAGCGGGGGGGCCTACAATGAGCAGTTCTTC. The encoded protein is CSVGSGGAYNEQFF.

The gene calls are TRBV5-1 and TRBJ2-1; 9 nucleotides line up with TRBD1. Trimming removed 2 bases from V and 9 bases from J; junction bases left unmatched: 9. In germline, CDR1 is SGHRS, CDR2 YFSETQ. This CDR3 has 15 amino acids. Here the CDR3 reads CASSFGTGFDGEQFF. CDR3 nucleotides: TGCGCCAGCAGCTTCGGGACAGGGTTCGACGGTGAGCAGTTCTTC.

The chain couples TRBV5-1 to TRBJ2-3; D not resolved. With 0 bases removed from V and 4 bases from J, the gap between germline ends came to 3 bases. Germline V CDR1 and CDR2: SGHRS, YFSETQ. This CDR3 has 12 amino acids. CDR3 loop: CASSLAADTQYF. The CDR3 DNA follows: TGCGCCAGCAGCTTGGCTGCAGATACGCAGTATTTT.

The chain has TRBV30 and TRBJ2-2; D is unresolved. Germline V gives CDR1 GTSNPN, CDR2 SVGIG (reference sequence). Trimming left V 0 bases short and J 4 bases short, with 12 bases between. The CDR3 is 15 amino acids. The CDR3 protein is CAWSVIQAVTGELFF. The CDR3 DNA reads as TGTGCCTGGAGTGTAATCCAGGCCGTCACCGGGGAGCTGTTTTTT.

The gene calls are TRBV4-1 and TRBJ1-2; D unclear. The V and J ends lost 0 bases and 6 bases respectively, with 5 bases between them. The CDR3 runs to 12 residues. Germline lookup yields CDR1 MGHRA and CDR2 YSYEKL. The CDR3 here is CASSQDPNGYTF. The DNA of the CDR3 is TGCGCCAGCAGCCAAGATCCGAATGGCTACACCTTC.

V gene TRBV29-1 combines with J gene TRBJ1-2; 7 bases align to TRBD1. Germline V gene sequence: CDR1 SQVTM, CDR2 ANQGSEA. This CDR3 spans 12 amino acids. J lost 4 bases, V lost 7 bases, and 6 bases had no gene match. DNA for the CDR3: TGCAGCGACACGAGACAGGGCTATGGCTACACCTTC. Translating it yields CSDTRQGYGYTF.

Only a few counts were recorded for this clone. This rearrangement joins TRBV2 to TRBJ2-1; D not resolved. The germline V gene has CDR1 SNHLY and CDR2 FYNNEI. The germline V and J ends were trimmed by 5 bases and 6 bases, with 5 bases remaining between them. The CDR3 is 11 amino acids. CDR3 sequence (DNA): TGTGCCAGCAGTCCTTTCAATGAGCAGTTCTTC. This translates into CASSPFNEQFF.

The chain combines TRBV29-1 with TRBJ1-1, with D uncertain. The CDR3 is made up of 14 amino acids. V lost 7 bases and J 1 base, leaving 16 bases between the germline ends. CDR1 and CDR2 (germline): SQVTM, ANQGSEA. CDR3 nucleotides: TGCAGCGCAGAAGGTCTCGGAGCGAACACTGAAGCTTTCTTT. This codes for CSAEGLGANTEAFF.

The genes are TRBV29-1 and TRBJ1-1; D perhaps matches TRBD1 (5 bases). Germline CDR1 is SQVTM and CDR2 is ANQGSEA. The CDR3 consists of 13 residues. V dropped 6 bases and J dropped 5 bases, with 16 bases sitting between them. The CDR3 DNA follows: TGCAGCGTCCTAGTCAGGGTGGGTACTGAAGCTTTCTTT. Protein product: CSVLVRVGTEAFF.

In its sample, this clone was seen a few times. This chain uses TRBV5-6 with TRBJ2-2; D unclear. The CDR3 has 13 residues. Per the germline V gene, CDR1 is SGHDT and CDR2 is YYEEEE. Deletions cut 2 bases from V and 4 bases from J, with 6 bases between. Here the CDR3 reads CASSFPSTGELFF. In DNA, the CDR3 is TGTGCCAGCAGCTTTCCGAGCACCGGGGAGCTGTTTTTT.

This chain uses TRBV30 with TRBJ1-2; 7 bases map to TRBD1. J gave up 4 bases and V 4 bases, and 6 bases lay outside the gene matches. Germline-derived CDR1 and CDR2 are GTSNPN and SVGIG (reference sequence). CDR3 length equals 13 residues. The CDR3 bases are TGTGCCTGGAATCTCGACAGGGCCTATGGCTACACCTTC. Its translation is CAWNLDRAYGYTF.

V and J are TRBV30 and TRBJ1-6; D unresolved. Trimming shortened V by 0 bases and J by 6 bases, and 6 bases separated the two germline ends. CDR1 and CDR2 (germline): GTSNPN, SVGIG (reference sequence). The length of the CDR3 is 13 residues. This chain's CDR3 is CAWSVTSNSPLHF. CDR3 bases: TGTGCCTGGAGTGTAACCAGTAATTCACCCCTCCACTTT.

V is TRBV12-5 and J is TRBJ1-1; D is undetermined. CDR1 is LGHNT and CDR2 is FRNRAP in the germline V gene. The CDR3 consists of 13 residues. V shed 4 bases and J shed 3 bases, with 9 bases lying between them. CDR3 loop: CASGSRPDTEAFF. In DNA form, the CDR3 reads TGTGCTAGTGGTTCCCGGCCGGACACTGAAGCTTTCTTT.

The gene calls are TRBV19 and TRBJ1-5; no firm D call. Germline values: CDR1 LNHDA, CDR2 SQIVND (reference sequence). Trimming left V 3 bases short and J 2 bases short, with 14 bases between. The CDR3 is made up of 16 amino acids. CDR3 protein: CASSMKGPRGNQPQHF. DNA of the CDR3: TGTGCCAGTAGTATGAAGGGCCCTAGGGGCAATCAGCCCCAGCATTTT.

The gene calls are TRBV5-6 and TRBJ1-2; 8 positions agree with TRBD1. The CDR3 covers 14 residues. The ends lost 4 bases at V and 3 bases at J; junction bases unmatched: 5. Germline CDR1 is SGHDT and CDR2 is YYEEEE. The CDR3 DNA follows: TGTGCCAGCAGCACAGGACAGGGATACTATGGCTACACCTTC. This translates into CASSTGQGYYGYTF.

This clone occurred once. The gene calls are TRBV7-9 and TRBJ1-2, with 9 bases identical to TRBD1. V was pared by 5 bases and J by 7 bases, with 5 bases of the junction left unmatched. Germline assignment: CDR1 SEHNR and CDR2 FQNEAQ (reference sequence). The CDR3 sequence is 13 residues long. The CDR3 nucleotides read TGTGCCAGCAGCCGCGACAGGGGGGTTGGCTACACCTTC. Protein: CASSRDRGVGYTF.

This clone was recorded many times. The rearrangement links TRBV7-2 to TRBJ2-1; D not certain. The CDR3 is 13 residues long. V dropped 2 bases and J dropped 9 bases, with 11 bases sitting between them. Per the germline V gene, CDR1 is SGHTA and CDR2 is FQGNSA. CDR3 nucleotides: TGTGCCAGCAGCTTAAGGCGAGGAAGTGAGCAGTTCTTC. It specifies CASSLRRGSEQFF.

The chain has TRBV25-1 and TRBJ1-1; D is uncertain. The V gene's germline CDR1 is MGHDK and CDR2 SYGVNS. Trimming took off 3 bases at V and 0 bases at J, with 11 bases between the two ends. This CDR3 has 15 amino acids. This CDR3 reads CASSDTESLNTEAFF. The DNA for the CDR3 is TGTGCCAGCAGTGATACAGAGTCCCTGAACACTGAAGCTTTCTTT.

The count of this clone is one. This chain uses TRBV15 with TRBJ2-7; D might be TRBD1 or TRBD2, each matching 6 bases. Trimming stripped 1 base from V and 3 bases from J, with 19 bases between. The CDR3 extends over 17 amino acids. Germline CDR1 LNHNV, CDR2 YYDKDF (reference sequence). In DNA form, the CDR3 reads TGTGCCACCAGCAGAGTACTGCCAGGGGCAGCGGGCTACGAGCAGTACTTC. The encoded protein is CATSRVLPGAAGYEQYF.

The rearrangement uses TRBV18 and TRBJ1-2; the D gene is possibly TRBD1 (6 bases). The CDR3 loop spans 14 amino acids. Per the germline V gene, CDR1 is KGHSH and CDR2 is LQKENI. The V gene lost 4 bases and the J gene lost 6 bases, with 15 bases spanning the gap. The CDR3 DNA is TGTGCCAGCTCACTGGAACAGGGAAGTCATGGCTACACCTTC. It codes for CASSLEQGSHGYTF.

This clone came up a few times. The chain couples TRBV5-1 to TRBJ2-2; 9 bases match TRBD1. J gave up 3 bases and V 4 bases, and 4 bases lay outside the gene matches. This CDR3 is built from 15 residues. Germline V lookup: CDR1 SGHRS, CDR2 YFSETQ. The chain's CDR3 is CASSAWTGDTGELFF. DNA for the CDR3: TGCGCCAGCAGCGCATGGACAGGGGACACCGGGGAGCTGTTTTTT.

This clone was seen only a few times. The chain joins TRBV5-1 to TRBJ1-1; D ambiguous. Looked up from germline, CDR1 is SGHRS and CDR2 is YFSETQ. This CDR3 has 14 amino acids. Trimming removed 2 bases from V and 1 base from J, with 9 bases in between. The CDR3 reads CASSFETKNTEAFF. The CDR3, as DNA: TGCGCCAGCAGCTTTGAGACAAAGAACACTGAAGCTTTCTTT.